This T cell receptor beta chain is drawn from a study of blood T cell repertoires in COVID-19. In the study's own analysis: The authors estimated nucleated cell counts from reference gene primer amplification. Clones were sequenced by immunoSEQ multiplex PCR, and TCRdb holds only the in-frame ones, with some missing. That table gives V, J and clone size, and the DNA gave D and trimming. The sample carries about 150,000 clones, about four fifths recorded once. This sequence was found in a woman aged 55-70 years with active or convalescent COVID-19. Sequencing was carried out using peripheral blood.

CDR3 sequence reads: CASRDTPGTVDWGETQYF. The DNA of the CDR3 is TGTGCCAGCAGAGATACCCCGGGGACAGTGGATTGGGGAGAGACCCAGTACTTC. The chain links TRBV2 to TRBJ2-5, with 7 bases that match TRBD1. CDR1 SNHLY and CDR2 FYNNEI come from the germline V gene. V gave up 6 bases and J gave up 4 bases; unmatched junction bases: 20. This CDR3 has 18 residues.